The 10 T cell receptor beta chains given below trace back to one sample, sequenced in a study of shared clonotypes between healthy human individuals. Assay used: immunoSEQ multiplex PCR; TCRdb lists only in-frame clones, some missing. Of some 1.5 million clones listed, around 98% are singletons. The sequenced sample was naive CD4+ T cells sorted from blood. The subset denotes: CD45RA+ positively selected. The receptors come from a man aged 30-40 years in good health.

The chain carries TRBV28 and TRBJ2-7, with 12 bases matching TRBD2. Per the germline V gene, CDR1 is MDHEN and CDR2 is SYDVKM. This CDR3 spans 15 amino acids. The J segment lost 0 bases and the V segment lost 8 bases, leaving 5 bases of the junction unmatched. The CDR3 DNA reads TGTGCCAGCCCCCCGACTAGCGGGAGCTCCTACGAGCAGTACTTC. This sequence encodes CASPPTSGSSYEQYF. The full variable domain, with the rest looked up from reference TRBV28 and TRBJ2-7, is DVKVTQSSRYLVKRTGEKVFLECVQDMDHENMFWYRQDPGLGLRLIYFSYDVKMKEKGDIPEGYSVSREKKERFSLILESASTNQTSMYLCASPPTSGSSYEQYFGPGTRLTVT.

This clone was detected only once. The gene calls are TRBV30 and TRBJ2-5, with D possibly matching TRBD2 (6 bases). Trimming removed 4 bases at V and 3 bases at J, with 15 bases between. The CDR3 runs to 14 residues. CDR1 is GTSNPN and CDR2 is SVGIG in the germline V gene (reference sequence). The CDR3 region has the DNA TGTGCCTGGACCCCGGGAGCCAACGAAGAGACCCAGTACTTC. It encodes CAWTPGANEETQYF.

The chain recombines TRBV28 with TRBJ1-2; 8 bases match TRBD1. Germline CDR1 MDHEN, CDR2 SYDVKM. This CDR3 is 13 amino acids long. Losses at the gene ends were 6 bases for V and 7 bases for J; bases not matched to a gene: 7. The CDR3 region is CASRTGTGRGYTF. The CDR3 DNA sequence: TGTGCCAGCAGGACGGGGACAGGCCGTGGCTACACCTTC.

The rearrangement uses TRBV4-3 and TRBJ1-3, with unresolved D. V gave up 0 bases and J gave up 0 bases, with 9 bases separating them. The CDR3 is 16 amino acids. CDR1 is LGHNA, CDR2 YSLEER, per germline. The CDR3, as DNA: TGCGCCAGCAGCCAAGATGATGGGATCTCTGGAAACACCATATATTTT. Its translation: CASSQDDGISGNTIYF.

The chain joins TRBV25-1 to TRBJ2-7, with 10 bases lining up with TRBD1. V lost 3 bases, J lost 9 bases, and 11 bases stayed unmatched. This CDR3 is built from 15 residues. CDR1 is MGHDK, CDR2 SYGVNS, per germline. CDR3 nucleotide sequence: TGTGCCAGCAGTGATGGGACAGGGGACAATGGAGGGCAGTACTTC. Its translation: CASSDGTGDNGGQYF.

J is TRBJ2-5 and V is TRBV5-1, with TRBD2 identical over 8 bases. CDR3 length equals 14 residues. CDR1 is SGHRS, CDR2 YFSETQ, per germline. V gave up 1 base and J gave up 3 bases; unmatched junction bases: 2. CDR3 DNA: TGCGCCAGCAGCTTGATTAGCGGGGAAGAGACCCAGTACTTC. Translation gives CASSLISGEETQYF.

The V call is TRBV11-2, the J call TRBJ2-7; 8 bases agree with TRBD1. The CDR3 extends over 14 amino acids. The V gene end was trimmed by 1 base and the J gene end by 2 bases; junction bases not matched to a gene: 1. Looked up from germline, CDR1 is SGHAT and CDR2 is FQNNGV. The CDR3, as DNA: TGTGCCAGCAGCTTAGCGGACAGGGCCTACGAGCAGTACTTC. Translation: CASSLADRAYEQYF.

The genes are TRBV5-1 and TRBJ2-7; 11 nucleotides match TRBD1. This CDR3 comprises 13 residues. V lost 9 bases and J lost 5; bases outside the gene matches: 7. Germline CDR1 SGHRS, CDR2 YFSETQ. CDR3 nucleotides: TGCGCCACCTCAGGACAGGGGGCGAACGAGCAGTACTTC. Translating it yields CATSGQGANEQYF.

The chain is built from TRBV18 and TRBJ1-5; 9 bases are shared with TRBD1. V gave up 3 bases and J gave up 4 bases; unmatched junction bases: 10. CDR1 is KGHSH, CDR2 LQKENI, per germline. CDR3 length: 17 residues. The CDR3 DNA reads TGTGCCAGCTCACCTCCGGGACAGGGCGGAAAAAATCAGCCCCAGCATTTT. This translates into CASSPPGQGGKNQPQHF.

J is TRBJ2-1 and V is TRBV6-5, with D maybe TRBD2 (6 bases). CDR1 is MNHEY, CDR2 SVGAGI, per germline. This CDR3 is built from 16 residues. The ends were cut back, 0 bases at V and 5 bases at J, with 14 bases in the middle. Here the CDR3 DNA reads TGTGCCAGCAGTTACTCTACCCGGAGGGCAGACAATGAGCAGTTCTTC. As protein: CASSYSTRRADNEQFF.